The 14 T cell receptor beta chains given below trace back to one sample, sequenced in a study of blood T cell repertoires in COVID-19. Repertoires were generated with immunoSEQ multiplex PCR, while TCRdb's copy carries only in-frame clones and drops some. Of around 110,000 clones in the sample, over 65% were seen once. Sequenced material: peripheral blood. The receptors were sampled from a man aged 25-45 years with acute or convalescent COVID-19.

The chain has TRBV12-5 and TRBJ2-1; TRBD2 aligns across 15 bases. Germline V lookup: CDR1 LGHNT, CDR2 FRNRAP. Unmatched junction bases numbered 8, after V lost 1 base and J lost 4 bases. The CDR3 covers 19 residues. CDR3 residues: CASGLDGRGLAGGYNEQFF. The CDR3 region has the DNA TGTGCTAGTGGTTTGGACGGGAGGGGACTAGCGGGAGGATACAATGAGCAGTTCTTC.

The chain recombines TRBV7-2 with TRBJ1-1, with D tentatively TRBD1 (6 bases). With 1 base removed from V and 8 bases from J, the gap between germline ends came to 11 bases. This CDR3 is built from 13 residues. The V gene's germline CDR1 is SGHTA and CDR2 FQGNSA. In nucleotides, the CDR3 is TGTGCCAGCAGCTTAGAGTACAGGGCGGAAGCTTTCTTT. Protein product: CASSLEYRAEAFF. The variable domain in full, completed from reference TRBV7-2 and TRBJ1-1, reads GAGVSQSPSNKVTEKGKDVELRCDPISGHTALYWYRQSLGQGLEFLIYFQGNSAPDKSGLPSDRFSAERTGGSVSTLTIQRTQQEDSAVYLCASSLEYRAEAFFGQGTRLTVV.

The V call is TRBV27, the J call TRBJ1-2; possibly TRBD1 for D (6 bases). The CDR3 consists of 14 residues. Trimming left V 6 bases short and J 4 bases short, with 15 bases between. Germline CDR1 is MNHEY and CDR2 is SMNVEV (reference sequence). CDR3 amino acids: CASSPGGAPYGYTF. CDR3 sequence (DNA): TGTGCCAGCAGCCCGGGGGGGGCCCCCTATGGCTACACCTTC.

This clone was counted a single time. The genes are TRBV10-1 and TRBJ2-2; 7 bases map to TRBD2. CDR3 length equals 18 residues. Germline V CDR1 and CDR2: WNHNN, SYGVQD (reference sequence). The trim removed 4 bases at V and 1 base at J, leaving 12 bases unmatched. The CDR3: CASSVRRAGLGNTGELFF. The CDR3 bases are TGCGCCAGCAGTGTCCGTCGAGCGGGATTAGGGAACACCGGGGAGCTGTTTTTT.

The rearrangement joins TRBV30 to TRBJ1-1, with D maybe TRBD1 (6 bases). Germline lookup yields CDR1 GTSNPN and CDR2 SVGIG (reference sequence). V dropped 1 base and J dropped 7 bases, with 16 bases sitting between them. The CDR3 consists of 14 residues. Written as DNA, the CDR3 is TGTGCCTGGAGTGGAAGGGGGGGATTCATTGAAGCTTTCTTT. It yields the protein CAWSGRGGFIEAFF. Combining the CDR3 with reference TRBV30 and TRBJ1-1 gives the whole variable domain SQTIHQWPATLVQPVGSPLSLECTVEGTSNPNLYWYRQAAGRGLQLLFYSVGIGQISSEVPQNLSASRPQDRQFILSSKKLLLSDSGFYLCAWSGRGGFIEAFFGQGTRLTVV.

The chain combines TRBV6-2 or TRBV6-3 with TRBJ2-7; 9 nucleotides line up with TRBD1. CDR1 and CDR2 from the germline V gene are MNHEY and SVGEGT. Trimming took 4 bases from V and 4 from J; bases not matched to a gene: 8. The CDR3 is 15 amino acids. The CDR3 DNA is TGTGCCAGCAGTTCCCCGGGACAGGGAGCTTACGAGCAGTACGTC. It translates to CASSSPGQGAYEQYV.

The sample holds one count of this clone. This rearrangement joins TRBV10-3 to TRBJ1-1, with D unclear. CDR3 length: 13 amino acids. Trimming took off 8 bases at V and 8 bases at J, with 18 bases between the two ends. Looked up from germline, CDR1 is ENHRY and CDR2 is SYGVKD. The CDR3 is CAIHASSQSEAFF. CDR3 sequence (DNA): TGTGCCATCCACGCTTCATCCCAGTCCGAAGCTTTCTTT.

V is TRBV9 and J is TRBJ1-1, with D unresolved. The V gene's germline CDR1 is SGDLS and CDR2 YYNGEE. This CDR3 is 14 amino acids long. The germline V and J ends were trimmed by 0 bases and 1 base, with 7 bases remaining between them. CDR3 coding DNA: TGTGCCAGCAGCGTAGTGCCCGGGAACACTGAAGCTTTCTTT. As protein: CASSVVPGNTEAFF. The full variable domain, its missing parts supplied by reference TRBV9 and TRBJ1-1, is DSGVTQTPKHLITATGQRVTLRCSPRSGDLSVYWYQQSLDQGLQFLIQYYNGEERAKGNILERFSAQQFPDLHSELNLSSLELGDSALYFCASSVVPGNTEAFFGQGTRLTVV.

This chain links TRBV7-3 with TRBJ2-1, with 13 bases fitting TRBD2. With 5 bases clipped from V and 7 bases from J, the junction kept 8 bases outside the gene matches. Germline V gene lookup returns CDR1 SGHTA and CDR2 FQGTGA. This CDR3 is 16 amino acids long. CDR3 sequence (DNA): TGTGCCAGCAGCAAACAGGGGACTAGCGGGATTAATGAGCAGTTCTTC. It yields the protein CASSKQGTSGINEQFF. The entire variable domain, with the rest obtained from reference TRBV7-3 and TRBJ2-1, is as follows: GAGVSQTPSNKVTEKGKYVELRCDPISGHTALYWYRQSLGQGPEFLIYFQGTGAADDSGLPNDRFFAVRPEGSVSTLKIQRTERGDSAVYLCASSKQGTSGINEQFFGPGTRLTVL.

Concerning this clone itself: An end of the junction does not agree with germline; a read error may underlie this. In nucleotides, the CDR3 is TGTGCCAGCAGCTCCAATAATTCACCCCTCCACTTT. Translated, it gives CASSSNNSPLHF. This chain connects TRBV5-5 to TRBJ1-6; no reliable D call. The CDR3 spans 12 residues. The germline gives CDR1 SGHKS, CDR2 YYEKEE (reference sequence).

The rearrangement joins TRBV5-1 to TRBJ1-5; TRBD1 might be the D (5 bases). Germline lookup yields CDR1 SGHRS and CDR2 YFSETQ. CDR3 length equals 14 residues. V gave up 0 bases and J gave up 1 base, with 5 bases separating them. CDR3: CASSLGQSNQPQHF. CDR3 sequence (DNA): TGCGCCAGCAGCTTGGGACAGAGCAATCAGCCCCAGCATTTT.

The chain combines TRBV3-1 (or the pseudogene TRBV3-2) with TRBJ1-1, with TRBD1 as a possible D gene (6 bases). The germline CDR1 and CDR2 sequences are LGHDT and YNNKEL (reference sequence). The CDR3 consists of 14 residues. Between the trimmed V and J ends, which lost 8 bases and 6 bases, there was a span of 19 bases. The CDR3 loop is CASELQGRGSEAFF. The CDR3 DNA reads TGTGCCAGCGAATTACAGGGCCGCGGATCTGAAGCTTTCTTT.

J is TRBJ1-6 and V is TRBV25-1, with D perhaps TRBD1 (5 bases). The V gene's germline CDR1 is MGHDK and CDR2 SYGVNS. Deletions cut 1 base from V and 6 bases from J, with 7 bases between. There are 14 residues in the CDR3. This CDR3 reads CASSEFDSNSPLHF. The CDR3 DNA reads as TGTGCCAGCAGTGAATTCGACAGTAATTCACCCCTCCACTTT.

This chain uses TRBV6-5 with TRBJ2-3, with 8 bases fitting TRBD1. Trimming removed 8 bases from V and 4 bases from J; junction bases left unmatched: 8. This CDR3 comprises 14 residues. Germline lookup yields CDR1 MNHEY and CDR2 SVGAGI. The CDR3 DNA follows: TGTGCCAGCTCACAGGGGGGTCCCCCAGATACGCAGTATTTT. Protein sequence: CASSQGGPPDTQYF.